Following are 24 T cell receptor beta chains from one sample sequenced in a study of T cells in Graves' hyperthyroidism and ophthalmopathy. Template material for amplifying TCR beta CDR3 regions consisted of RNA transcripts. First-round RT-PCR with HTBI primers amplified the TCR CDR3 region. TCRdb fed the multiplex PCR reads into MiXCR, producing one record per CDR3 protein. The sample carries hundreds of thousands of distinct CDR3 sequences, about 16% recorded once. Sequenced material: blood. The receptors derive from a woman aged 40-49 years with Graves' ophthalmopathy.

On this clonotype itself: This may be a read error, as it is one base from a much larger clone. The chain recombines TRBV20-1 with TRBJ2-1, with TRBD2 identical over 11 bases. The germline V gene encodes CDR1 DFQATT and CDR2 SNEGSKA (reference sequence). Losses at the gene ends were 5 bases for V and 3 bases for J; bases not matched to a gene: 6. The CDR3 has 15 residues. The CDR3 nucleotides read TGCAGTGCTCGGGAAGGGACTAGCGGCTACAATGAGCAGTTCTTC. Translated, it gives CSAREGTSGYNEQFF.

The chain employs TRBV20-1 and TRBJ2-3, with TRBD1 identical over 10 bases. The CDR3 has 13 amino acids. The J segment lost 7 bases and the V segment lost 5 bases, leaving 6 bases of the junction unmatched. Germline V gene sequence: CDR1 DFQATT, CDR2 SNEGSKA (reference sequence). CDR3 coding DNA: TGCAGTGCTTTCCGGGACAGGGGAAATACGCAGTATTTT. It codes for CSAFRDRGNTQYF.

With respect to this clonotype: A much larger clone differs from this one at a single base, so this may be a read error. V and J are TRBV2 and TRBJ2-1; D might be TRBD2 (6 bases). The CDR3 is made up of 15 amino acids. Germline CDR1 SNHLY, CDR2 FYNNEI. CDR3 bases: TGTGCCAGCAGTGTCGGGAGTCTCTCCTACAATGGGCAGTTCTTC. Its translation: CASSVGSLSYNGQFF.

In its sample, this clonotype was seen many times. The chain uses TRBV4-1 and TRBJ2-1; 13 bases agree with TRBD2. Germline V gene lookup returns CDR1 MGHRA and CDR2 YSYEKL. There are 17 residues in the CDR3. The J segment lost 5 bases and the V segment lost 2 bases, leaving 6 bases of the junction unmatched. The CDR3 spells CASSQPQLAGGHNEQFF. CDR3 sequence (DNA): TGCGCCAGCAGCCAACCACAACTAGCGGGGGGGCACAATGAGCAGTTCTTC.

J is TRBJ2-1 and V is TRBV19, with D possibly TRBD2 on 5 matching bases. Trimming cost V 3 bases and J 0 bases, with 9 bases left between them. Per germline, CDR1 LNHDA and CDR2 SQIVND (reference sequence). This CDR3 spans 15 amino acids. The CDR3 region has the DNA TGTGCCAGTAGTATGTCGGGGAGCTCCTACAATGAGCAGTTCTTC. It specifies CASSMSGSSYNEQFF.

This clonotype was found many times. CDR3: CASSGGESYQPQHF. Here the CDR3 DNA reads TGTGCCAGCAGTGGAGGAGAAAGCTATCAGCCCCAGCATTTT. This chain uses TRBV2 with TRBJ1-5; D ambiguous. The CDR3 sequence is 14 residues long. V lost 4 bases, J lost 5 bases, and 12 bases lay in between. Germline V gives CDR1 SNHLY, CDR2 FYNNEI.

V usage is TRBV4-1 and J usage is TRBJ1-6; 7 positions agree with TRBD1. CDR3 length equals 16 residues. Per the germline V gene, CDR1 is MGHRA and CDR2 is YSYEKL. V lost 1 base, J lost 5 bases, and 5 bases stayed unmatched. CDR3 sequence: CASSQVRDRNNSPLHF. The CDR3 bases are TGCGCCAGCAGCCAAGTTCGGGACAGAAATAATTCACCCCTCCACTTT.

V and J are TRBV12-3 or TRBV12-4 and TRBJ1-3; D gene uncertain. The CDR3 has 15 amino acids. V lost 6 bases and J lost 0, with 12 bases in between. CDR3: CASRGVRFSGNTIYF. CDR3 sequence (DNA): TGTGCCAGCAGGGGTGTGCGTTTCTCTGGAAACACCATATATTTT.

This clonotype was seen repeatedly, ten times or more. The chain recombines TRBV28 with TRBJ2-7; TRBD2 agrees at 8 bases. The CDR3 consists of 15 residues. CDR1 is MDHEN, CDR2 SYDVKM, per germline. V lost 7 bases to trimming and J lost 4 bases; unmatched junction nucleotides: 12. CDR3 sequence (DNA): TGTGCCAGCACCAACGGGGGGGAGGGGGTTTACGAGCAGTACTTC. Its protein product is CASTNGGEGVYEQYF.

Many counts were recorded for this clonotype. The J gene is TRBJ1-2, the V gene TRBV6-1, with 7 bases matching TRBD1. The CDR3 consists of 14 residues. Trimming cost V 5 bases and J 4 bases; bases outside gene matches: 7. Germline loops: CDR1 MNHNS, CDR2 SASEGT. For the CDR3, the DNA is TGTGCCAGCAGTCTGACCGGGACAGCCTATGGCTACACCTTC. Its translation: CASSLTGTAYGYTF.

This clonotype was observed a few times. The chain carries TRBV6-1 and TRBJ2-3; tentative D call: TRBD2 (6 bases). Germline CDR1 and CDR2: MNHNS and SASEGT. This CDR3 is built from 16 residues. Trimming removed 5 bases from V and 8 bases from J, with 23 bases in between. CDR3 bases: TGTGCCAGCAGTTATTCTGTGGGGACTGGGCAAGGTACGCAGTATTTT. Its protein is CASSYSVGTGQGTQYF.

The chain employs TRBV7-9 and TRBJ1-4; 7 nucleotides agree with TRBD1. V shed 4 bases and J 8 bases; nucleotides not matched to a gene: 10. There are 15 residues in the CDR3. Germline values: CDR1 SEHNR, CDR2 FQNEAQ (reference sequence). The CDR3 DNA is TGTGCCAGCAGCTCGGATACAGGGGTCCGGGAAAAACTGTTTTTT. Translating gives CASSSDTGVREKLFF.

This clonotype was observed at least ten times. The chain joins TRBV15 to TRBJ2-1, with 10 bases aligning to TRBD1. CDR3 size: 14 residues. The ends lost 7 bases at V and 5 bases at J; junction bases unmatched: 5. From germline, CDR1 is LNHNV and CDR2 YYDKDF (reference sequence). The CDR3 region has the DNA TGTGCCACCACTAGACAGGGGGCTGACAATGAGCAGTTCTTC. Amino acids: CATTRQGADNEQFF.

This clonotype showed up just a few times. J is TRBJ1-2 and V is TRBV6-1, with 8 bases that match TRBD1. The CDR3 has 14 residues. Germline loops: CDR1 MNHNS, CDR2 SASEGT. V lost 6 bases to trimming and J lost 5 bases; unmatched junction nucleotides: 8. CDR3 sequence: CASSPDRVQYGYTF. CDR3 DNA: TGTGCCAGCAGCCCGGACAGGGTTCAATATGGCTACACCTTC.

The V gene is TRBV29-1, the J gene TRBJ2-3; D uncertain. CDR1 and CDR2 from the germline V gene are SQVTM and ANQGSEA. Trimming cost V 1 base and J 4 bases, with 12 bases left between them. This CDR3 has 14 amino acids. CDR3 sequence: CSVEARRKADTQYF. CDR3 nucleotides: TGCAGCGTTGAAGCACGAAGGAAGGCAGATACGCAGTATTTT.

This clonotype was picked up many times. This chain connects TRBV30 to TRBJ2-1, with unresolved D. Germline assignment: CDR1 GTSNPN and CDR2 SVGIG (reference sequence). The CDR3 is 10 amino acids. The CDR3 region has the DNA TGTGCGATGGTGGACAATGAGCAGTTCTTC. Protein sequence: CAMVDNEQFF.

DNA for the CDR3: TGCAGTGCTAGAGATAGGCGGTCAGTGAACACTGAAGCTTTCTTT. Translating gives CSARDRRSVNTEAFF. The chain uses TRBV20-1 and TRBJ1-1; D call uncertain. There are 15 residues in the CDR3. V was shortened by 0 bases and J by 0 bases, with 11 bases between the two germline ends. Per germline, CDR1 DFQATT and CDR2 SNEGSKA (reference sequence).

This clonotype has ten or more counts. This chain links TRBV7-3 with TRBJ2-7, with 9 bases identical to TRBD1. Germline CDR1 SGHTA, CDR2 FQGTGA. The junction had 10 bases not matched to a gene; V was cut back by 5 bases and J by 5 bases. There are 15 residues in the CDR3. The DNA of the CDR3 is TGTGCCAGCAGCCTCTCGGGACAGGGTCTGGACGAGCAGTACTTC. It encodes CASSLSGQGLDEQYF.

On this clonotype itself: A much bigger clone sits one base away, suggesting this may be a read error. The chain couples TRBV3-1 to TRBJ1-5; TRBD1 is a possible D gene (5 bases). Germline CDR1 reads LGHDT; CDR2 reads YNNKEL (reference sequence). The CDR3 loop spans 14 amino acids. The ends were cut back, 3 bases at V and 3 bases at J, with 9 bases in the middle. Here the CDR3 reads CASSQGRDNQPQHF. The CDR3 nucleotides read TGTGCCAGCAGCCAGGGCAGGGACAATCAGCCCCAGCATTTT.

The sample holds a few counts of this clonotype. The genes are TRBV5-6 and TRBJ2-1; D remains ambiguous. V lost 2 bases to trimming and J lost 5 bases, with 14 bases between them. Germline loops: CDR1 SGHDT, CDR2 YYEEEE. This CDR3 is 15 amino acids long. DNA of the CDR3: TGTGCCAGCAGCTTATGGGGTTACCGCGACAATGAGCAGTTCTTC. Translating gives CASSLWGYRDNEQFF.

The chain has TRBV2 and TRBJ2-2; D remains ambiguous. The germline gives CDR1 SNHLY, CDR2 FYNNEI. The CDR3 is 13 residues long. The germline V and J ends were trimmed by 6 bases and 1 base, with 6 bases remaining between them. CDR3 sequence: CASRSENTGELFF. The CDR3 nucleotides read TGTGCCAGCAGGTCCGAGAACACCGGGGAGCTGTTTTTT. Complete variable domain (other parts from reference TRBV2 and TRBJ2-2): EPEVTQTPSHQVTQMGQEVILRCVPISNHLYFYWYRQILGQKVEFLVSFYNNEISEKSEIFDDQFSVERPDGSNFTLKIRSTKLEDSAMYFCASRSENTGELFFGEGSRLTVL.

This sequence joins TRBV7-2 and TRBJ2-5; TRBD1 might be the D (7 bases). Germline values: CDR1 SGHTA, CDR2 FQGNSA. V shed 10 bases and J shed 4 bases, with 13 bases lying between them. This CDR3 comprises 12 residues. CDR3 residues: CATRGRGETQYF. The CDR3 DNA sequence: TGTGCCACGAGGGGGCGGGGAGAGACCCAGTACTTC. Full variable domain (missing parts from reference TRBV7-2 and TRBJ2-5): GAGVSQSPSNKVTEKGKDVELRCDPISGHTALYWYRQSLGQGLEFLIYFQGNSAPDKSGLPSDRFSAERTGGSVSTLTIQRTQQEDSAVYLCATRGRGETQYFGPGTRLLVL.

This clonotype occurred many times. At one end the junction does not follow the germline gene, possibly because of a read error. This chain joins TRBV11-2 and TRBJ2-2, with D unresolved. Germline CDR1 and CDR2: SGHAT and FQNNGV. The CDR3 is 15 amino acids. Here the CDR3 DNA reads TGTGCCAGCAGTTTAGGGTTCGCGAACACCGGGGAGCTGTTTTTT. Encoded protein: CASSLGFANTGELFF.

This clonotype showed up many times. This rearrangement joins TRBV28 to TRBJ2-3, with 8 nucleotides matching TRBD2. CDR3 size: 15 residues. Germline CDR1 and CDR2: MDHEN and SYDVKM. With 3 bases clipped from V and 0 bases from J, the junction kept 2 bases outside the gene matches. Here the CDR3 DNA reads TGTGCCAGCAGTTTCCTAGCGGGTAGCACAGATACGCAGTATTTT. As protein: CASSFLAGSTDTQYF. The whole variable domain, filled in from reference TRBV28 and TRBJ2-3, reads DVKVTQSSRYLVKRTGEKVFLECVQDMDHENMFWYRQDPGLGLRLIYFSYDVKMKEKGDIPEGYSVSREKKERFSLILESASTNQTSMYLCASSFLAGSTDTQYFGPGTRLTVL.